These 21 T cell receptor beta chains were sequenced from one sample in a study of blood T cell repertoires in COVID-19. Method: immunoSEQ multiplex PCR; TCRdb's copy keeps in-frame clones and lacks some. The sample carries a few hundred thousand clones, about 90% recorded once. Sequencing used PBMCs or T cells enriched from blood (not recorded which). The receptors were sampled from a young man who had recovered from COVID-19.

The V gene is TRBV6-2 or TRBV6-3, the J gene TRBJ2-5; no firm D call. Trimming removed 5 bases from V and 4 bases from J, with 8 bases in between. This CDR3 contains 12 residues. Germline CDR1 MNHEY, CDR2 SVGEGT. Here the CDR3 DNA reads TGTGCCAGCAGTCCCCCCCGAGAGACCCAGTACTTC. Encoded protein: CASSPPRETQYF.

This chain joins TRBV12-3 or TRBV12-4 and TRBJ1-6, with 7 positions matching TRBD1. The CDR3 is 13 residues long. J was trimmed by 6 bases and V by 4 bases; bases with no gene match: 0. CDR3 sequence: CASSYRGNSPLHF. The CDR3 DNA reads TGTGCCAGCAGTTACAGGGGTAATTCACCCCTCCACTTT.

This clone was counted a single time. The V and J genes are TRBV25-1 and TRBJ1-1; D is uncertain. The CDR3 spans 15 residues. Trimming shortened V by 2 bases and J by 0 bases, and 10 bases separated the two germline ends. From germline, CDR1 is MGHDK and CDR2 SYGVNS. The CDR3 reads CASSEPGLMNTEAFF. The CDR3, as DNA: TGTGCCAGCAGTGAACCAGGCCTCATGAACACTGAAGCTTTCTTT.

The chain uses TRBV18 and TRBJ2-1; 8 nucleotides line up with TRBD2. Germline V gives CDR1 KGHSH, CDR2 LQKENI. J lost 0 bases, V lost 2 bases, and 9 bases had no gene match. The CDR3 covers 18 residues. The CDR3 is CASSPALTGTSSYNEQFF. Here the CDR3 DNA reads TGTGCCAGCTCACCAGCTTTAACCGGGACTAGCTCCTACAATGAGCAGTTCTTC.

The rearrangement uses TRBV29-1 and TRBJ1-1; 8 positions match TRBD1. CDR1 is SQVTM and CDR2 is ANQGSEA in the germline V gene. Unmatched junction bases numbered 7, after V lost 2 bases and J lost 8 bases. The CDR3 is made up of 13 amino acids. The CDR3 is CSVEYGTGGEAFF. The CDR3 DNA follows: TGCAGCGTTGAATATGGGACAGGTGGGGAAGCTTTCTTT.

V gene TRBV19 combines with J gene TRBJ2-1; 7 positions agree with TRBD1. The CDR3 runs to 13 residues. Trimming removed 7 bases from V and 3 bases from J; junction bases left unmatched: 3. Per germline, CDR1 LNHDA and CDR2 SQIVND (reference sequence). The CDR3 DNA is TGTGCCAGTACCCAGGGGGACTACAATGAGCAGTTCTTC. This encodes CASTQGDYNEQFF.

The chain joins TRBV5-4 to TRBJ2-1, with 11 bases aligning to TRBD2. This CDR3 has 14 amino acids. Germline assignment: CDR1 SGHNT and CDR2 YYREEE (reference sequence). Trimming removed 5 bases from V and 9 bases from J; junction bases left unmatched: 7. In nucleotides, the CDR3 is TGTGCCAGCAGATCTCTAGCGGGGGGTGTTGAGCAGTTCTTC. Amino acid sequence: CASRSLAGGVEQFF. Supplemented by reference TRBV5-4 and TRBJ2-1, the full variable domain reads ETGVTQSPTHLIKTRGQQVTLRCSSQSGHNTVSWYQQALGQGPQFIFQYYREEENGRGNFPPRFSGLQFPNYSSELNVNALELDDSALYLCASRSLAGGVEQFFGPGTRLTVL.

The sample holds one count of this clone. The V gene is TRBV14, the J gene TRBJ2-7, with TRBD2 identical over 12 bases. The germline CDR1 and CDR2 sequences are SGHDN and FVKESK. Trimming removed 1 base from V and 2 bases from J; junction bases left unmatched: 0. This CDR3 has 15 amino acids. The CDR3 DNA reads TGTGCCAGCAGCCAAGGACTAGCGGGAGCCTACGAGCAGTACTTC. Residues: CASSQGLAGAYEQYF. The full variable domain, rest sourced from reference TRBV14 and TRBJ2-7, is EAGVTQFPSHSVIEKGQTVTLRCDPISGHDNLYWYRRVMGKEIKFLLHFVKESKQDESGMPNNRFLAERTGGTYSTLKVQPAELEDSGVYFCASSQGLAGAYEQYFGPGTRLTVT.

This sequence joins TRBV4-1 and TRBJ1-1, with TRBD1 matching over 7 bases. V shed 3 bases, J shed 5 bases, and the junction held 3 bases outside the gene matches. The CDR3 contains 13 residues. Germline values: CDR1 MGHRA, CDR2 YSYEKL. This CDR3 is CASSQTGRTEAFF. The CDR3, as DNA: TGCGCCAGCAGCCAGACAGGGAGAACTGAAGCTTTCTTT.

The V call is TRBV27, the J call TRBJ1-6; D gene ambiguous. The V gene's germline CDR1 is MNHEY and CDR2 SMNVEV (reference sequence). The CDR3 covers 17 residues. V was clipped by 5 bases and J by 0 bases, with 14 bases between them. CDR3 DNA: TGTGCCAGCAGTCCGTCTCGAGCGAGCTCCTATAATTCACCCCTCCACTTT. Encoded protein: CASSPSRASSYNSPLHF.

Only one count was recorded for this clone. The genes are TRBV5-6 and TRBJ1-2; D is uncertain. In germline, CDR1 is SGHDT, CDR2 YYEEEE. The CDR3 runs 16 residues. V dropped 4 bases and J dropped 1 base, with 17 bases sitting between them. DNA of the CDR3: TGTGCCAGCAGCGTGGGTGTAATGCGGGTTAACTATGGCTACACCTTC. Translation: CASSVGVMRVNYGYTF. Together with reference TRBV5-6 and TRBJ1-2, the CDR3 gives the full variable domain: DAGVTQSPTHLIKTRGQQVTLRCSPKSGHDTVSWYQQALGQGPQFIFQYYEEEERQRGNFPDRFSGHQFPNYSSELNVNALLLGDSALYLCASSVGVMRVNYGYTFGSGTRLTVV.

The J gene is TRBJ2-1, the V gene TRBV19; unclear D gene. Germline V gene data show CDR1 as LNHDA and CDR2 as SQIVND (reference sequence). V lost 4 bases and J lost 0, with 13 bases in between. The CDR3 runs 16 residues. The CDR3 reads CASSKFEASSYNEQFF. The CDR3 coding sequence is TGTGCCAGTAGTAAGTTCGAGGCTAGCTCCTACAATGAGCAGTTCTTC.

CDR3 sequence: CAWSVRNGETYEQYF. The CDR3 DNA reads as TGTGCCTGGAGTGTACGGAACGGGGAAACCTACGAGCAGTACTTC. The chain links TRBV30 to TRBJ2-7, with D maybe TRBD2 (5 bases). Trimming pared 0 bases from V and 2 bases from J, leaving 14 bases between. The CDR3 is 15 residues long. Germline V lookup: CDR1 GTSNPN, CDR2 SVGIG (reference sequence).

The CDR3 region is CASSKGTGGPSGSQYF. CDR3 nucleotides: TGTGCCAGTAGTAAGGGGACAGGGGGCCCTTCCGGGTCCCAGTACTTC. The V gene is TRBV19, the J gene TRBJ2-5; 12 bases map to TRBD1. V dropped 4 bases and J dropped 9; count of bases not matched to a gene: 12. CDR3 length equals 16 residues. Germline loops: CDR1 LNHDA, CDR2 SQIVND (reference sequence).

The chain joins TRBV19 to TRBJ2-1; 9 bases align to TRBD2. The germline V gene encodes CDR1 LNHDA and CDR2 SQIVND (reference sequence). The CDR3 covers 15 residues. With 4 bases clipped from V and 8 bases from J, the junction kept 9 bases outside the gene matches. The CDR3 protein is CASSRGGRAIYEQFF. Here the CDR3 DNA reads TGTGCCAGTAGTAGAGGCGGGAGGGCCATTTATGAGCAGTTCTTC.

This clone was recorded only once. The CDR3 loop reads CSVPYRDGEAFF. In DNA form, the CDR3 reads TGCAGCGTACCTTACAGGGATGGTGAAGCTTTCTTT. The chain combines TRBV29-1 with TRBJ1-1; possibly TRBD1 for D (6 bases). Between the trimmed V and J ends, which lost 6 bases and 7 bases, there was a span of 15 bases. Germline-derived CDR1 and CDR2 are SQVTM and ANQGSEA. The CDR3 spans 12 residues.

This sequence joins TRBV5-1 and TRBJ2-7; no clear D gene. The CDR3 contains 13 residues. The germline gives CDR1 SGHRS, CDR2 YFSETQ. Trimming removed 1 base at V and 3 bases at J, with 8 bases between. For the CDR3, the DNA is TGCGCCAGCAGCTTGCCAGGTTACTACGAGCAGTACTTC. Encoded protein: CASSLPGYYEQYF. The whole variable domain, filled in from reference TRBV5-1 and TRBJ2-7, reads KAGVTQTPRYLIKTRGQQVTLSCSPISGHRSVSWYQQTPGQGLQFLFEYFSETQRNKGNFPGRFSGRQFSNSRSEMNVSTLELGDSALYLCASSLPGYYEQYFGPGTRLTVT.

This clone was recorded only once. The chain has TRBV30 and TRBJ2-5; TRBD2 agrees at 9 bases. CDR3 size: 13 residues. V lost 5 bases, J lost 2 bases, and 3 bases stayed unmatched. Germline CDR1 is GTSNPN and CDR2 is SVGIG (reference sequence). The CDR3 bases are TGTGCCTGGCGGACTAGCGTGCAAGAGACCCAGTACTTC. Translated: CAWRTSVQETQYF.

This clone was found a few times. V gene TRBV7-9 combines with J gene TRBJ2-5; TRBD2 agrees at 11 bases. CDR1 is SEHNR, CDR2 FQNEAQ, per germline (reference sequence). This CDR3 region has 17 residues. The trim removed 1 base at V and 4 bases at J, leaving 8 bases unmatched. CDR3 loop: CASSLDVAGGPGETQYF. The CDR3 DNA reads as TGTGCCAGCAGCTTAGATGTAGCGGGAGGGCCCGGAGAGACCCAGTACTTC. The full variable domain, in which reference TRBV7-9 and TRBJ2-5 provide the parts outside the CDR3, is DTGVSQNPRHKITKRGQNVTFRCDPISEHNRLYWYRQTLGQGPEFLTYFQNEAQLEKSRLLSDRFSAERPKGSFSTLEIQRTEQGDSAMYLCASSLDVAGGPGETQYFGPGTRLLVL.

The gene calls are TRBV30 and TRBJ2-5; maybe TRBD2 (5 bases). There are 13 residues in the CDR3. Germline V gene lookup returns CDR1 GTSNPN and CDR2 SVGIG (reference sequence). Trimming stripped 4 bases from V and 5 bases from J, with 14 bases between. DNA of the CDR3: TGTGCCTGGATCGGGCCCCCGGGGGAGACCCAGTACTTC. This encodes CAWIGPPGETQYF.

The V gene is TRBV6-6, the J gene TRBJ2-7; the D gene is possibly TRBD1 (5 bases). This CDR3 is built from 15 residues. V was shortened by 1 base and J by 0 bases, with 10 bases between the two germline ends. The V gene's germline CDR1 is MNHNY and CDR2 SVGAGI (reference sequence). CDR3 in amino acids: CASSYFQTASYEQYF. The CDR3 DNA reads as TGTGCCAGCAGTTACTTTCAGACAGCCTCCTACGAGCAGTACTTC.